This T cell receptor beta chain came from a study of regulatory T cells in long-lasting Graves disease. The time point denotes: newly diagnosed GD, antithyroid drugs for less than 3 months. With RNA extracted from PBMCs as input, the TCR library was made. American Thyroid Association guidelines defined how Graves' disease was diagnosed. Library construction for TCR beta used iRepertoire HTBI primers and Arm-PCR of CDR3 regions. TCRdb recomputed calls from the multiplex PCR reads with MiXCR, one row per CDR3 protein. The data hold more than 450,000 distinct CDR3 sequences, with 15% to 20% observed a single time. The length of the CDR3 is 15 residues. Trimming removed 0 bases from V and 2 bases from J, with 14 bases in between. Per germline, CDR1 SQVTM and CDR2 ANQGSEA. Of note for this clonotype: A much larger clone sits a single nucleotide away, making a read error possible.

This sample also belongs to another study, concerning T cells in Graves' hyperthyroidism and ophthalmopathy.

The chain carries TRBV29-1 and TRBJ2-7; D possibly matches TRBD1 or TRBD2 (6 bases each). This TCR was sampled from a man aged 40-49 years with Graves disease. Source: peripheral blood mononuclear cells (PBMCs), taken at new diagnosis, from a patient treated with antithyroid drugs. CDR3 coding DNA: TGCAGCGTTGAAGAAGGGGGGCCTACTACCTACGAGCAGTACTTC. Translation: CSVEEGGPTTYEQYF.